What follows is one TCR beta chain and its context. Its target antigen remains unknown. Base qualities are not recorded, but no much larger clone differs from it by a single base. The data originate from a study of blood T cell repertoires in COVID-19 (dated by TCRdb to 2018 to 2021). With regard to the full study: Samples covering the acute and convalescent phases of COVID-19 were provided by collaborators in the United States, Italy and Spain. The material from the prospective study consisted of cDNA or gDNA derived from T cells, B-cell-depleted T cells, or PBMCs. Deeply sampled blood TCRbeta repertoires from subjects exposed to, actively infected with, or recovered from COVID-19 were included in the dataset. The repertoires were released in a freely available public database meant as a resource for research on the immune response to SARS-CoV-2. Samples came from the ongoing ImmuneRACE study (first 160 participants) plus 1,254 subjects from 6 global collaborators. Nearly every sample came with metadata listing a de-identified subject ID, COVID-19 status, age in years and sex. HLA class I and class II types, where available, came from metadata supplied by the sample provider rather than from assay-based typing. The paper as a whole reports these results and caveats: The amount of clinical and demographic metadata varied by source and participant and was provided uncurated.

TCRbeta CDR3 regions were amplified from genomic DNA by means of the immunoSEQ Assay, a bias-controlled multiplex PCR. From the authors' description of their analysis: Within the assay, amplification of reference gene primers was used to estimate how many nucleated cells each sample contained. To quantify the absolute abundance of each unique TCRbeta CDR3 rearrangement, sequence reads were collapsed and filtered. For each sample, productive Simpson clonality was calculated as the square root of Simpson's diversity index across productive rearrangements. This immuneACCESS table, as held by TCRdb, lists in-frame sequences with V and J called but not all clones. Of the missing ones, under half trace to an unresolved V gene in checked studies; the others have no known cause. The DNA was the basis for D and trimming; V, J and clone size are from that table. The sample has hundreds of thousands of clones on record, around 87% of them singletons. The ten largest clones represent 1.3% of the sample.

Collaborating institutions collected whole blood in K2EDTA tubes following their own protocols. For TCRbeta analysis, collaborators shipped samples in one of three forms: frozen whole blood, isolated PBMCs, or DNA extracted from either of those sample types. Measured from the cysteine to the phenylalanine, the CDR3 is 16 residues long. The entry retains the CDR3 DNA only, 48 bases that are in frame from base 1. V sheds 7 bases and J sheds 3 bases, leaving 22 bases between their ends. The germline V gene gives CDR1 as SGHRS and CDR2 as YFSETQ. The TCR comes from a man between 65 and 85 years old with acute or convalescent COVID-19. Sequencing used peripheral blood. The chain uses TRBV5-1 and TRBJ1-1; the D segment could be TRBD1, given 6 matching bases. The CDR3 here reads CASGPGWGRSDTEAFF. DNA sequence: TGCGCCAGCGGACCAGGTTGGGGGCGATCGGACACTGAAGCTTTCTTT.